A single sample is the source of the 23 T cell receptor beta chains below, sequenced in a study of blood T cell repertoires in COVID-19. The table came from immunoSEQ multiplex PCR; TCRdb's copy has only in-frame clones and leaves some out. Of approximately 330,000 clones in the sample, about nine tenths were seen once. Sequenced material: peripheral blood. These receptor sequences come from a man aged 25-40 years with COVID-19, enrolled during active disease.

This clone was found once. The V gene is TRBV28, the J gene TRBJ1-1; D is uncertain. Trimming removed 2 bases at V and 8 bases at J, with 6 bases between. The CDR3 has 11 residues. Germline V CDR1 and CDR2: MDHEN, SYDVKM. The CDR3 here is CASSLRVEAFF. The DNA of the CDR3 is TGTGCCAGCAGTTTACGAGTGGAAGCTTTCTTT.

The sample holds one count of this clone. J is TRBJ1-2 and V is TRBV12-5; 9 bases line up with TRBD1. V shed 6 bases and J 4 bases; nucleotides not matched to a gene: 9. The CDR3 is 15 amino acids. In germline, CDR1 is LGHNT, CDR2 FRNRAP. CDR3 sequence (DNA): TGTGCTAGTGGCGAGACAGGGGGTGGATTCTATGGCTACACCTTC. Translation gives CASGETGGGFYGYTF.

The gene calls are TRBV29-1 and TRBJ2-3, with TRBD2 matching 9 bases. Germline CDR1 is SQVTM and CDR2 is ANQGSEA. This CDR3 is 16 amino acids long. V lost 7 bases and J lost 0; bases outside the gene matches: 11. CDR3: CSGSGASGASTDTQYF. CDR3 coding DNA: TGCAGCGGGTCTGGGGCTAGCGGGGCTAGCACAGATACGCAGTATTTT.

The CDR3 DNA follows: TGTGCCTGGACCCCTACCGGGACAGGCTTGGGTGGCTACACCTTC. Translation gives CAWTPTGTGLGGYTF. The chain has TRBV30 and TRBJ1-2; 8 nucleotides match TRBD1. This CDR3 contains 15 residues. V shed 4 bases, J shed 7 bases, and the junction held 14 bases outside the gene matches. Germline lookup yields CDR1 GTSNPN and CDR2 SVGIG (reference sequence).

This clone was observed a single time. The chain employs TRBV5-4 and TRBJ1-1; D is uncertain. This CDR3 is 15 amino acids long. Germline V gives CDR1 SGHNT, CDR2 YYREEE (reference sequence). The V end was cut by 4 bases, the J end by 3 bases, with 16 bases between. The CDR3, as DNA: TGTGCCAGCAGCCAGGCGGGTCGAGGTGACACTGAAGCTTTCTTT. Residues: CASSQAGRGDTEAFF.

V gene TRBV7-9 combines with J gene TRBJ2-1; D may be TRBD2 (5 bases). This CDR3 is 15 amino acids long. The germline V and J ends were trimmed by 5 bases and 9 bases, with 20 bases remaining between them. Germline V gives CDR1 SEHNR, CDR2 FQNEAQ (reference sequence). The CDR3 DNA sequence: TGTGCCAGCAGCCCCAGCGCCGAGGGCAGAAGTGAGCAGTTCTTC. It specifies CASSPSAEGRSEQFF.

The chain employs TRBV7-9 and TRBJ2-5; tentative D call: TRBD1 (6 bases). Germline loops: CDR1 SEHNR, CDR2 FQNEAQ (reference sequence). V lost 5 bases and J 2 bases, leaving 12 bases between the germline ends. This CDR3 is 14 amino acids long. The CDR3 sequence is CASSPPTGQETQYF. DNA for the CDR3: TGTGCCAGCAGCCCTCCGACAGGACAAGAGACCCAGTACTTC.

In this sample, this clone turned up once. The chain employs TRBV5-1 and TRBJ1-3; 11 bases are a match to TRBD1. The CDR3 runs 15 residues. CDR1 and CDR2 from the germline V gene are SGHRS and YFSETQ. V lost 8 bases, J lost 2 bases, and 6 bases stayed unmatched. CDR3 sequence: CASEPGQGAGNTIYF. The DNA for the CDR3 is TGCGCCAGTGAACCGGGACAGGGGGCTGGAAACACCATATATTTT.

The gene calls are TRBV3-1 (or the pseudogene TRBV3-2) and TRBJ1-6; D gene ambiguous. Trimming stripped 3 bases from V and 10 bases from J, with 4 bases between. The CDR3 is 11 amino acids. CDR1 is LGHDT, CDR2 YNNKEL, per germline (reference sequence). CDR3 loop: CASSQGSPLHF. The CDR3 DNA follows: TGTGCCAGCAGCCAGGGCTCACCCCTCCACTTT.

The rearrangement links TRBV6-5 to TRBJ1-1, with 10 positions matching TRBD1. The CDR3 consists of 15 residues. Germline V CDR1 and CDR2: MNHEY, SVGAGI. The V segment lost 6 bases and the J segment 7 bases; nucleotides outside the gene matches: 11. The CDR3 DNA is TGTGCCAGCAGGGTGCGTGACAGGGGGCTTGATGAAGCTTTCTTT. This gives the protein CASRVRDRGLDEAFF.

The V gene is TRBV10-3, the J gene TRBJ1-3, with D hard to call. The CDR3 spans 17 residues. Trimming removed 1 base at V and 2 bases at J, with 15 bases between. Germline loops: CDR1 ENHRY, CDR2 SYGVKD. The CDR3 is CAISEWSPLRTGNTIYF. CDR3 coding DNA: TGTGCCATCAGTGAGTGGAGCCCTCTGAGAACTGGAAACACCATATATTTT.

This clone was found once. This chain uses TRBV11-2 with TRBJ2-3; TRBD2 aligns across 9 bases. The CDR3 covers 15 residues. In germline, CDR1 is SGHAT, CDR2 FQNNGV. Trimming took 3 bases from V and 3 from J; bases not matched to a gene: 4. The CDR3 DNA reads TGTGCCAGCAGCTTCCTAGCGGGGAGGACAGATACGCAGTATTTT. Protein: CASSFLAGRTDTQYF.

The chain carries TRBV11-2 and TRBJ1-2; 9 bases line up with TRBD1. CDR1 is SGHAT, CDR2 FQNNGV, per germline. The CDR3 contains 14 residues. V trimming: 0 bases; J trimming: 8 bases; junction bases outside the gene matches: 4. CDR3 nucleotides: TGTGCCAGCAGCTTAGAAGGGACAGGGTTGGGCTACACCTTC. This gives the protein CASSLEGTGLGYTF.

This chain uses TRBV9 with TRBJ2-3; 8 bases line up with TRBD1. Germline trimming cut 0 bases from V and 4 bases from J; bases unmatched to any gene: 7. There are 16 residues in the CDR3. The V gene's germline CDR1 is SGDLS and CDR2 YYNGEE. CDR3: CASSVGTGLVADTQYF. The CDR3 DNA is TGTGCCAGCAGCGTAGGGACAGGGCTAGTCGCAGATACGCAGTATTTT. Full variable domain (missing parts from reference TRBV9 and TRBJ2-3): DSGVTQTPKHLITATGQRVTLRCSPRSGDLSVYWYQQSLDQGLQFLIQYYNGEERAKGNILERFSAQQFPDLHSELNLSSLELGDSALYFCASSVGTGLVADTQYFGPGTRLTVL.

The V and J genes are TRBV5-4 and TRBJ2-3; 7 bases are a match to TRBD1. The CDR3 runs to 15 residues. Per the germline V gene, CDR1 is SGHNT and CDR2 is YYREEE (reference sequence). J lost 1 base, V lost 3 bases, and 5 bases had no gene match. This CDR3 reads CASSYRGTGTDTQYF. CDR3 nucleotides: TGTGCCAGCAGCTACAGGGGTACAGGCACAGATACGCAGTATTTT.

The genes are TRBV7-8 and TRBJ1-3, with 7 positions matching TRBD1. After removal of 4 bases from V and 0 bases from J, the junction contained 3 bases not matched to a gene. CDR1 SGHVS and CDR2 FQNEAQ come from the germline V gene. This CDR3 region has 15 residues. This chain's CDR3 is CASSWQGVSGNTIYF. The CDR3 nucleotides are TGTGCCAGCAGCTGGCAGGGGGTCTCTGGAAACACCATATATTTT.

J is TRBJ2-5 and V is TRBV5-1, with 16 bases identical to TRBD2. The CDR3 loop spans 16 amino acids. Germline loops: CDR1 SGHRS, CDR2 YFSETQ. Trimming took 4 bases from V and 5 from J; bases not matched to a gene: 5. The CDR3 loop reads CASSAGLAGGYETQYF. The CDR3 nucleotides read TGCGCCAGCAGCGCGGGACTAGCGGGGGGGTATGAGACCCAGTACTTC.

The V and J genes are TRBV9 and TRBJ2-1, with 8 bases fitting TRBD2. Germline CDR1 and CDR2: SGDLS and YYNGEE. V lost 0 bases and J lost 7; bases outside the gene matches: 12. The CDR3 totals 17 residues. The CDR3 nucleotides are TGTGCCAGCAGCGTAGCGGGAGGGGCAGCTTGGGTTAATGAGCAGTTCTTC. Its protein product is CASSVAGGAAWVNEQFF.

This clone was seen only a few times. This sequence joins TRBV6-5 and TRBJ1-1; TRBD1 agrees at 7 bases. Trimming at V came to 6 bases and at J to 1 base, leaving 5 bases not matched to a gene. Germline V gene lookup returns CDR1 MNHEY and CDR2 SVGAGI. The CDR3 is 14 amino acids. The DNA of the CDR3 is TGTGCCAGCAGGACAGGGTCGCCGAACACTGAAGCTTTCTTT. Encoded protein: CASRTGSPNTEAFF.

A single count supports this clone. V is TRBV5-1 and J is TRBJ1-3; the match to TRBD1 covers 9 bases. Germline-derived CDR1 and CDR2 are SGHRS and YFSETQ. CDR3 length: 15 residues. After removal of 3 bases from V and 4 bases from J, the junction contained 5 bases not matched to a gene. The CDR3 nucleotides are TGCGCCAGCAGCTGGACAGGGGCCTTCGGAAACACCATATATTTT. Encoded protein: CASSWTGAFGNTIYF. Full variable domain (rest looked up from reference TRBV5-1 and TRBJ1-3): KAGVTQTPRYLIKTRGQQVTLSCSPISGHRSVSWYQQTPGQGLQFLFEYFSETQRNKGNFPGRFSGRQFSNSRSEMNVSTLELGDSALYLCASSWTGAFGNTIYFGEGSWLTVV.

The chain combines TRBV2 with TRBJ2-5; D might be TRBD1 (5 bases). V lost 6 bases to trimming and J lost 8 bases, with 19 bases between them. The CDR3 consists of 14 residues. Germline lookup yields CDR1 SNHLY and CDR2 FYNNEI. CDR3 protein: CASRSTGQLNTQYF. DNA of the CDR3: TGTGCCAGCAGGAGTACAGGTCAGCTGAATACCCAGTACTTC. Together with reference TRBV2 and TRBJ2-5, the CDR3 gives the full variable domain: EPEVTQTPSHQVTQMGQEVILRCVPISNHLYFYWYRQILGQKVEFLVSFYNNEISEKSEIFDDQFSVERPDGSNFTLKIRSTKLEDSAMYFCASRSTGQLNTQYFGPGTRLLVL.

This chain links TRBV6-6 with TRBJ1-5; 8 bases fit TRBD1. Trimming took 7 bases from V and 3 from J; bases not matched to a gene: 8. CDR3 size: 15 residues. CDR1 and CDR2 from the germline V gene are MNHNY and SVGAGI (reference sequence). CDR3 region: CASNDRGSYNQPQHF. Written as DNA, the CDR3 is TGTGCCAGCAACGACAGGGGAAGCTACAATCAGCCCCAGCATTTT.

V gene TRBV28 combines with J gene TRBJ1-1, with TRBD1 identical over 8 bases. Per germline, CDR1 MDHEN and CDR2 SYDVKM. The junction had 15 bases not matched to a gene; V was cut back by 5 bases and J by 4 bases. The CDR3 is 17 amino acids. CDR3 in amino acids: CASSPGTRGRVGTEAFF. CDR3 bases: TGTGCCAGCAGTCCTGGGACCAGGGGGCGAGTTGGCACTGAAGCTTTCTTT.